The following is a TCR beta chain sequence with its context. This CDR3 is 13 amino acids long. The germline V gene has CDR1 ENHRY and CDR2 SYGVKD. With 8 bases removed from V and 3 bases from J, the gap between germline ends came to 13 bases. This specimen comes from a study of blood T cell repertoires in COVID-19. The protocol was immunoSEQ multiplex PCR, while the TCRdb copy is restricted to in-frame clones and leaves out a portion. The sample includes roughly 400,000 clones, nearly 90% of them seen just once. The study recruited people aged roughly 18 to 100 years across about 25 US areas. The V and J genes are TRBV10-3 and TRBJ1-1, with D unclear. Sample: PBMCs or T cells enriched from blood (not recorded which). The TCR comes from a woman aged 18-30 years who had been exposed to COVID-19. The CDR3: CAIGYSADTEAFF. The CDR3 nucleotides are TGTGCCATCGGGTACTCCGCGGACACTGAAGCTTTCTTT.